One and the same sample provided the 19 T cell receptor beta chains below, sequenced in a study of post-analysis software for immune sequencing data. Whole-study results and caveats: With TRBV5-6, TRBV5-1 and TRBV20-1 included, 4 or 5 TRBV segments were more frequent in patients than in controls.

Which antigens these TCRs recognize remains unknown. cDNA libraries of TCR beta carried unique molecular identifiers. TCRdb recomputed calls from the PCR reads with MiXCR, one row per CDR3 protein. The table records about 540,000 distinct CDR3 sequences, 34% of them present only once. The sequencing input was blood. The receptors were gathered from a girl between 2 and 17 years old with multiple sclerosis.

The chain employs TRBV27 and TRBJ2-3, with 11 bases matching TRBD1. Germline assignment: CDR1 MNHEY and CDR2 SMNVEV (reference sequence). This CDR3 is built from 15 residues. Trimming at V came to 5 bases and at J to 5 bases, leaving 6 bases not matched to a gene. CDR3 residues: CASSPRDRGIDTQYF. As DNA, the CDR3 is TGTGCCAGCAGTCCGCGGGACAGGGGGATAGATACGCAGTATTTT.

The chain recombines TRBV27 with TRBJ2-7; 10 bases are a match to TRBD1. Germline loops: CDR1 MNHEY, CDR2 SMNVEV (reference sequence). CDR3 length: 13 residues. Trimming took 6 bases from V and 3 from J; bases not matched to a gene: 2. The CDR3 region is CASRGQGHYEQYF. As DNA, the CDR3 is TGTGCCAGCAGGGGACAGGGGCACTACGAGCAGTACTTC.

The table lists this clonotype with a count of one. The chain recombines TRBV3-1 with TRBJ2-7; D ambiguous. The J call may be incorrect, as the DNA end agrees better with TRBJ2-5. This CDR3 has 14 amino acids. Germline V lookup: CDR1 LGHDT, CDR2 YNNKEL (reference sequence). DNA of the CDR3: TGTGCCAGCAGCCAAAGCGAGGTCGGGGAGACCCAGTACTTC. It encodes CASSQSEVGETQYF.

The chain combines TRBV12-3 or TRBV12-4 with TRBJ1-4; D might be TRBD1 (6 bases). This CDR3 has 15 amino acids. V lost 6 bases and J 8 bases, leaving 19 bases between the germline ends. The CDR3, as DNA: TGTGCCAGCAGCTGGAGGGACACCACGCGCGAAAAACTGTTTTTT. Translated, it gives CASSWRDTTREKLFF.

CDR3 sequence (DNA): TGTGCCAGCAGCCAAGCCGGGACTAGTACGTTCTTC. Translating gives CASSQAGTSTFF. V and J are TRBV3-1 and TRBJ2-1, with 8 positions matching TRBD2. CDR3 length: 12 residues. Unmatched junction bases numbered 5, after V lost 1 base and J lost 15 bases. Germline V lookup: CDR1 LGHDT, CDR2 YNNKEL (reference sequence).

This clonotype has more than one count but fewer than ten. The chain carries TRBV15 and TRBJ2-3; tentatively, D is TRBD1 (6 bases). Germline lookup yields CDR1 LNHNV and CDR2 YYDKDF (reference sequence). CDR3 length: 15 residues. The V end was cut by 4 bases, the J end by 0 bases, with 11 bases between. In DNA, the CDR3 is TGTGCCACCAGCACCCGACAGGATAGCACAGATACGCAGTATTTT. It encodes CATSTRQDSTDTQYF.

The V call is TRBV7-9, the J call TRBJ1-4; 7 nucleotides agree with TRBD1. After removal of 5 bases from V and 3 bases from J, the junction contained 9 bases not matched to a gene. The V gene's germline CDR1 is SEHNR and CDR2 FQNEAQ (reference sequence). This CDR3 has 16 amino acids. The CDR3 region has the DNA TGTGCCAGCAGCCCCTTTGACGGGACAGCTAATGAAAAACTGTTTTTT. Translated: CASSPFDGTANEKLFF. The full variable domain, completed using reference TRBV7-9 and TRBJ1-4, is DTGVSQNPRHKITKRGQNVTFRCDPISEHNRLYWYRQTLGQGPEFLTYFQNEAQLEKSRLLSDRFSAERPKGSFSTLEIQRTEQGDSAMYLCASSPFDGTANEKLFFGSGTQLSVL.

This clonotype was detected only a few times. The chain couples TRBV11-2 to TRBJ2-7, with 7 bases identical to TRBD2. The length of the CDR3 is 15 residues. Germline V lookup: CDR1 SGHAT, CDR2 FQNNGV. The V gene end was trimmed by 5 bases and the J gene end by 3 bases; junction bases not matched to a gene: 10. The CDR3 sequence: CASSPRREGLYEQYF. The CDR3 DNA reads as TGTGCCAGCAGCCCCCGCAGGGAGGGTCTCTACGAGCAGTACTTC.

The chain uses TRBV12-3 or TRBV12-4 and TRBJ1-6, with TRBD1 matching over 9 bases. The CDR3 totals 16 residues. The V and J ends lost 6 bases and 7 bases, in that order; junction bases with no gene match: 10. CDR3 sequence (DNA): TGTGCCAGCAGATCACAGGGGGCCCTTAAGAATTCACCCCTCCACTTT. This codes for CASRSQGALKNSPLHF.

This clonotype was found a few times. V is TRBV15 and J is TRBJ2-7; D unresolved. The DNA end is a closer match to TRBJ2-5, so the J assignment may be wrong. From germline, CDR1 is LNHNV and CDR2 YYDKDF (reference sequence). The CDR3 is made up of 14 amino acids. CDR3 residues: CATSRDELPETQYF. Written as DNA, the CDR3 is TGTGCCACCAGCAGAGATGAACTTCCCGAGACCCAGTACTTC.

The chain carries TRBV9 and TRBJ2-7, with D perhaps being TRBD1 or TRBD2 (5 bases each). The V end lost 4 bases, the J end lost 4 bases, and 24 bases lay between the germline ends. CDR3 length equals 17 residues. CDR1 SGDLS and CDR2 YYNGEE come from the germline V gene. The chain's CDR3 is CASSPPGQGAMTYEQYF. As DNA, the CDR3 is TGTGCCAGCAGCCCCCCCGGGCAGGGAGCTATGACGTACGAGCAGTACTTC.

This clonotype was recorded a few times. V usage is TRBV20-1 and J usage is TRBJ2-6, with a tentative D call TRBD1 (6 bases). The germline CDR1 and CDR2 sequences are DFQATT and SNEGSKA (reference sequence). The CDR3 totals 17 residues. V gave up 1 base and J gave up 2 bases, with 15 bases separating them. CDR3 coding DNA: TGCAGTGCTAGAGCCATAACAGGGAGTCCTGGGGCCAACGTCCTGACTTTC. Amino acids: CSARAITGSPGANVLTF.

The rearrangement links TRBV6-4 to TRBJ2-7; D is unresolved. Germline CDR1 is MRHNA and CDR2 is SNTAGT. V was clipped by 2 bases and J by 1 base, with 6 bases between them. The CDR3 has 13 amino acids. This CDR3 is CASSDQISYEQYF. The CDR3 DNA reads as TGTGCCAGCAGTGACCAGATTTCCTACGAGCAGTACTTC.

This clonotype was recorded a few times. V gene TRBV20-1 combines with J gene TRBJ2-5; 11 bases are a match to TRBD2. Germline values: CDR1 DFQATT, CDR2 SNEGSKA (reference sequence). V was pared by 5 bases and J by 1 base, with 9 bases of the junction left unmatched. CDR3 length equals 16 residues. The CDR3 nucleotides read TGCAGTGCTTCTATGGGACTAGCGGAGCCCCAAGAGACCCAGTACTTC. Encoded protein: CSASMGLAEPQETQYF.

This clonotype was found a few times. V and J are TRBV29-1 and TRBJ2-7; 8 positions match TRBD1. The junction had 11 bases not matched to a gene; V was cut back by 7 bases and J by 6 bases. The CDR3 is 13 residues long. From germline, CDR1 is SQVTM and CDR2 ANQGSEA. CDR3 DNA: TGCAGCGCCGAAGGACAGGGTTCTAGCGAGCAGTACTTC. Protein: CSAEGQGSSEQYF.

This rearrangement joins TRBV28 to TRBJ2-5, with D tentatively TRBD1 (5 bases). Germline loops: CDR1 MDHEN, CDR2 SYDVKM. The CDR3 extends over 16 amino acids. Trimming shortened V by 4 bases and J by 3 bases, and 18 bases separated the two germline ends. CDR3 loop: CASSYPKDMLEETQYF. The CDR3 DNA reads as TGTGCCAGCAGTTATCCGAAGGACATGTTAGAAGAGACCCAGTACTTC.

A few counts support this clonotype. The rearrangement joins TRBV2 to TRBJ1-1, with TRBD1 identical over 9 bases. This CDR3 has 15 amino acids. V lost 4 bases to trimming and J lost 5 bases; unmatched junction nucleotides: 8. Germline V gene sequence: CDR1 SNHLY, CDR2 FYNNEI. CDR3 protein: CASSGTGVPGTEAFF. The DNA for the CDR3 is TGTGCCAGCAGTGGGACAGGGGTCCCTGGTACTGAAGCTTTCTTT.

In DNA form, the CDR3 reads TGCAGTGCTAGAGATAAGGACAGGGGCGCAGATACGCAGTATTTT. Residues: CSARDKDRGADTQYF. The V and J genes are TRBV20-1 and TRBJ2-3; 9 nucleotides line up with TRBD1. The CDR3 has 15 amino acids. Germline values: CDR1 DFQATT, CDR2 SNEGSKA (reference sequence). The J segment lost 4 bases and the V segment lost 0 bases, leaving 5 bases of the junction unmatched.

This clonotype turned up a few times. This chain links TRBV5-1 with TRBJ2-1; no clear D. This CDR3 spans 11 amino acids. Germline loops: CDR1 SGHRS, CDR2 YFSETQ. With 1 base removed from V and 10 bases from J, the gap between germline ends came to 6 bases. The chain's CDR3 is CASSLSTEQFF. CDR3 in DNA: TGCGCCAGCAGCTTGTCTACAGAGCAGTTCTTC.